This T cell receptor beta chain was identified during a study of T cells in Graves' hyperthyroidism and ophthalmopathy. Using RNA transcripts as the source, TCR beta CDR3 regions were amplified. The HTBI primer set was used in a first-round RT-PCR of the TCR CDR3. MiXCR, applied by TCRdb to the multiplex PCR reads, yields one record per CDR3 protein. This sample has 500,000 to 600,000 distinct CDR3 sequences; over 15% occur once, and the top ten carry 18%. Germline V gene data show CDR1 as SEHNR and CDR2 as FQNEAQ (reference sequence). This CDR3 region has 14 residues. Trimming cost V 1 base and J 0 bases, with 5 bases left between them. As regards this clonotype: The conserved phenylalanine or tryptophan normally closing the CDR3 is absent here, so this likely arose from a read error.

The chain combines TRBV7-9 with TRBJ2-3; D ambiguous. The receptor comes from a young woman with Graves' hyperthyroidism. Sequenced sample: blood. The CDR3 region has the DNA TGTGCCAGCAGCTTAGGGCGGAGCACAGATACGCAGTATTCT. As protein: CASSLGRSTDTQYS.